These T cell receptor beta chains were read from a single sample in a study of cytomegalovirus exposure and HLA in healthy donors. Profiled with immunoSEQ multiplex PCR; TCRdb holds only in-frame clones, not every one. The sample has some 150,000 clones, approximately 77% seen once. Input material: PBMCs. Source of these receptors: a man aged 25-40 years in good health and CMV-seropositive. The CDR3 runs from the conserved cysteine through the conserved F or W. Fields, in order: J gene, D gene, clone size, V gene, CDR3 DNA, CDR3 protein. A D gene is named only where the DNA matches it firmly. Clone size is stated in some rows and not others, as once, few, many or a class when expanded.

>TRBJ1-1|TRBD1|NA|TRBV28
TGTGCCAGCAGTTTATCGGGACAGGGGTTGGGGAACACTGAAGCTTTCTTT
CASSLSGQGLGNTEAFF
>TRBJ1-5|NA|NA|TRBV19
TGTGCCAGTAGAAAGGGGGGGTATAGCAATCAGCCCCAGCATTTT
CASRKGGYSNQPQHF
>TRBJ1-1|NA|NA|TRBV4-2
TGTGCCAGCAGCCAAGGAGTGGAGGTCACTGAAGCTTTCTTT
CASSQGVEVTEAFF
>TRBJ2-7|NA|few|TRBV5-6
TGTGCCAGCAGCCTGGCCGGTTCCTACGAGCAGTACTTC
CASSLAGSYEQYF
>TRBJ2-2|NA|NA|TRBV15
TGTGCCACCAGCAGAGATCTCCCGAACACCGGGGAGCTGTTTTTT
CATSRDLPNTGELFF
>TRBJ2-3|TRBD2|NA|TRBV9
TGTGCCAGCAGCGTCGGGACTAGCGGCAGAAGAGTTAGCACAGATACGCAGTATTTT
CASSVGTSGRRVSTDTQYF
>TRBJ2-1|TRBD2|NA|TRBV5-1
TGCGCCAGCAGCTTGGCCCCGGGGGGGAATGAGCAGTTCTTC
CASSLAPGGNEQFF
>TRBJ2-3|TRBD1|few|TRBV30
TGTGCCTGGAGAACGGGACAGGGGAGGACAGATACGCAGTATTTT
CAWRTGQGRTDTQYF
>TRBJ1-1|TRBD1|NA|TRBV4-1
TGCGCCAGCAGCAGGACAGGGGACACTGAAGCTTTCTTT
CASSRTGDTEAFF
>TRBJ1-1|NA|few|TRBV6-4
TGTGCCAGCAGTGACCCACGACAGAACATGAACACTGAAGCTTTCTTT
CASSDPRQNMNTEAFF
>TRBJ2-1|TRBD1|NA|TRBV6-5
TGTGCCAGCAGTTACACAAGGGAACAGGGGAATGAGCAGTTCTTC
CASSYTREQGNEQFF
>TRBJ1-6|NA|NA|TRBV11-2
TGTGCCAGCAGCTTAGGGCTTAATTCACCCCTCCACTTT
CASSLGLNSPLHF
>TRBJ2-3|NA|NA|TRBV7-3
TGTGCCAGCAGTCCCCAGGGGTTGAGCACAGATACGCAGTATTTT
CASSPQGLSTDTQYF
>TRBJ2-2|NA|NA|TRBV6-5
TGTGCCAGCAGCCAAGGGGGGGGCGGGGAGCTGTTTTTT
CASSQGGGGELFF
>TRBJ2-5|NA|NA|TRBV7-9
TGTGCCAGCAGCCCAAGACAGGATCGAGAGACCCAGTACTTC
CASSPRQDRETQYF
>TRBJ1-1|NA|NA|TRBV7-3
TGTGCCAGCAGCTCCCAGGAGAACACTGAAGCTTTCTTT
CASSSQENTEAFF
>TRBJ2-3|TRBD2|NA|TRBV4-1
TGCGCCAGCAGCCGAAGCGGGGAGAGCACAGATACGCAGTATTTT
CASSRSGESTDTQYF
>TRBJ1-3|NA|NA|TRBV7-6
TGTGCCAGCAGCTTAAGTACGACAAGGGGAAACACCATATATTTT
CASSLSTTRGNTIYF
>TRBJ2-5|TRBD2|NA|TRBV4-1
TGCGCCAGCAGCCACCAGGGACTAGCCCAAGAGACCCAGTACTTC
CASSHQGLAQETQYF
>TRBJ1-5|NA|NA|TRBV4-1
TGCGCCAGCAGCTTCCCGGGGGGTAGCCAGCCCCAGCATTTT
CASSFPGGSQPQHF
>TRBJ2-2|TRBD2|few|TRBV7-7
TGTGCCAGCAGCTTTAATTCGGCGGGGGGCAGCACCGGGGAGCTGTTTTTT
CASSFNSAGGSTGELFF
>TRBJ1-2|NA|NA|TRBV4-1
TGCGCCAGCAGCAAAACCCAGGGGCACGGCTATGGCCACACCTTC
CASSKTQGHGYGHTF
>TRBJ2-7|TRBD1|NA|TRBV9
TGTGCCAGCAGCGTGGCCGGGACAGGGAGCTCCTACGAGCAGTACTTC
CASSVAGTGSSYEQYF
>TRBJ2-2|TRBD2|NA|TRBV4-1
TGCGCCAGCAGCCCACTAGCGACGGGCGGGGAGCTGTTTTTT
CASSPLATGGELFF
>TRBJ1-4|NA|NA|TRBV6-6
TGTGCCAGCAGCCACGGGCCGGTTCGGGGTGAAAAACTGTTTTTT
CASSHGPVRGEKLFF
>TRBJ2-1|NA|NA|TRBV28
TGTGCCAGCAGTTCGGACAGCCCCAGGGCCTACAATGAGCAGTTCTTC
CASSSDSPRAYNEQFF
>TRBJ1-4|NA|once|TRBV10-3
TGTGCCATCAGTGAGTCGGCAGGCCGTAATGAAAAACTGTTTTTT
CAISESAGRNEKLFF
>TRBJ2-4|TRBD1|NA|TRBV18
TGTGCCAGCTCAGCTCCGGGACAGGGAGACATTCAGTACTTC
CASSAPGQGDIQYF
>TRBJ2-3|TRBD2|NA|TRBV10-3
TGTGCCATCAGTGAGTCAACTAGCGGGGGGGCTGGAGATACGCAGTATTTT
CAISESTSGGAGDTQYF
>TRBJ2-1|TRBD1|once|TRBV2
TGTGCCAGCAGTCATACGGACAGGGATGAGCAGTTCTTC
CASSHTDRDEQFF
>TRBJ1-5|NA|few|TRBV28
TGTGCCAGCGGGCGGGTGAATCAGCCCCAGCATTTT
CASGRVNQPQHF
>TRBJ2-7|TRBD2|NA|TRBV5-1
TGCGCCAGCAGCACTGGGACTACTACCGGGGAGCAGTACTTC
CASSTGTTTGEQYF
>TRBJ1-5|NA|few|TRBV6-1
TGTGCCAGCAATTGGTCGAGTCAGCCCCAGCATTTT
CASNWSSQPQHF
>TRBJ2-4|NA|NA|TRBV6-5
TGTGCCAGCAGTTACTCGGGGGGATTAGCCAAAAACATTCAGTACTTC
CASSYSGGLAKNIQYF
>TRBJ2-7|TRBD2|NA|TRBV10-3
TGTGCCATCAAAGGGGGCCTAGCGGGGGCCCAAAGCTCCTACGAGCAGTACTTC
CAIKGGLAGAQSSYEQYF
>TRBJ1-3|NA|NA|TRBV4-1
TGCGCCAGCAGCCAAGGAGCTATCAGGGCTGGAAACACCATATATTTT
CASSQGAIRAGNTIYF
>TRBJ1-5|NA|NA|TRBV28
TGTGCCAGCAGACAGGGTCCCAATCAGCCCCAGCATTTT
CASRQGPNQPQHF
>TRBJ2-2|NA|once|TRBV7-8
TGTGCCAGCAGCTTAGGAGAGGTCCCCGGACTAGCAGGGGGGCCGGACACCGGGGAGCTGTTTTTT
CASSLGEVPGLAGGPDTGELFF
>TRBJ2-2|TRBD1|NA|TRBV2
TGTGCCAGCAGTTGGGACAGGAACACCGGGGAGCTGTTTTTT
CASSWDRNTGELFF
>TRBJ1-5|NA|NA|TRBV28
TGTGCCAGCAGACAGGGATCGAATCAGCCCCAGCATTTT
CASRQGSNQPQHF
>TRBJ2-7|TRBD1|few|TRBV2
TGTGCCAGCAGTAAGGGACAGGGGGCGAACGAGCAGTACTTC
CASSKGQGANEQYF
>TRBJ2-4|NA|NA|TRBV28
TGTGCCAGCAGACTGGGGGGTGCCAAAAACATTCAGTACTTC
CASRLGGAKNIQYF
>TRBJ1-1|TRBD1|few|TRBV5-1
TGCGCCAGCAGCCTACAGGGGGGCATGAACACTGAAGCTTTCTTT
CASSLQGGMNTEAFF
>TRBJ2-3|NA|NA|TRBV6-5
TGTGCCAGACCGGGGGCAGATACGCAGTATTTT
CARPGADTQYF
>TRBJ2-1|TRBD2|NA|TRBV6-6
TGTGCCAGCAGCGAACTCGGGGGGGGGTACAATGAGCAGTTCTTC
CASSELGGGYNEQFF
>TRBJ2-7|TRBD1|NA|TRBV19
TGTGCCAGTAGCCACAGGGGAAACTACGAGCAGTACTTC
CASSHRGNYEQYF
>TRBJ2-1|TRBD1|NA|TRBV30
TGTGCCTGGAGTGTGTGGACAGGGCTCGATGAGCAGTTCTTC
CAWSVWTGLDEQFF
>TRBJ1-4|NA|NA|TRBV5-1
TGCGCCAGCAGGGACAGCAATGAAAAACTGTTTTTT
CASRDSNEKLFF
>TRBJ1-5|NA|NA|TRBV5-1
TGCGCCAGCAGCCCTGGCGGGATAGGTCAGCCCCAGCATTTT
CASSPGGIGQPQHF
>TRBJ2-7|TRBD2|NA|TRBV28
TGTGCCAGCAGTCAATGGGGACTAGCGGAATCCTACGAGCAGTACTTC
CASSQWGLAESYEQYF
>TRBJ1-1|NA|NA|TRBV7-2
TGTGCCAGCAGCTCCCTGGGGGGAGGCACTGAAGCTTTCTTT
CASSSLGGGTEAFF
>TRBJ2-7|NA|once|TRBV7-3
TGTGCCAGCAGCCCCGAGGGCCAGGTCGGGCACGAGCAGTACTTC
CASSPEGQVGHEQYF
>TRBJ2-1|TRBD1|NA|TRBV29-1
TGCAGCGAACGGACAGGGAGGCCAGAAGGCTCCTACAATGAGCAGTTCTTC
CSERTGRPEGSYNEQFF